This TCR beta chain was recovered during a study of cytomegalovirus exposure and HLA in healthy donors. The CDR3 runs to 13 residues. CDR1 and CDR2 from the germline V gene are LNHNV and YYDKDF (reference sequence). Amplification used 60 Vbeta primers and 13 Jbeta primers. Produced via immunoSEQ multiplex PCR; TCRdb's table is partial and in-frame only. Here the sample spans about 150,000 clones, around 10% being singletons. Turning to this clone: Its antigen is currently unknown. Sequence at one end of the junction differs from germline and may be a read error.

Overall study results and limits: Sequences of the TCR beta chain were said to predict the HLA-A and HLA-B alleles of most subjects accurately.

The sample consisted of PBMCs. The chain joins TRBV15 to TRBJ2-7; TRBD2 matches 8 bases. This sequence originates from a woman between 40 and 55 years old in good health and CMV-seropositive. The CDR3 sequence: CAPSRGGSYAQYF. CDR3 nucleotides: TGTGCCCCTTCTCGGGGGGGATCCTACGCGCAGTACTTC.